This T cell receptor (beta chain) is drawn from a study of cytomegalovirus exposure and HLA in healthy donors. Study-wide results and limits: One variant, a missense change in DCLRE1C, was linked in a later analysis to TCR beta V- and J-gene trimming. Further analysis was carried out later, and it showed several of the most significant clusters appearing linked to common viral pathogens.

In the PCR, 60 Vbeta and 13 Jbeta primers were used. Produced via immunoSEQ multiplex PCR; TCRdb's table is partial and in-frame only. The sample records roughly 120,000 clones, 69% being singletons. Notes on this clone: Its antigen is currently unknown.

V was trimmed by 0 bases and J by 0 bases, leaving 18 bases between them. In germline, CDR1 is SGHNT, CDR2 YYREEE (reference sequence). This CDR3 has 19 residues. This chain connects TRBV5-4 to TRBJ2-2; D may be TRBD1 (6 bases). This receptor was identified in a woman in her 70s in good health and CMV-seropositive. The sample taken for sequencing was PBMCs. The CDR3 DNA reads TGTGCCAGCAGCTTGGATGGGACACGGTCAATCGCGAACACCGGGGAGCTGTTTTTT. Its translation: CASSLDGTRSIANTGELFF. Supplemented by reference TRBV5-4 and TRBJ2-2, the full variable domain reads ETGVTQSPTHLIKTRGQQVTLRCSSQSGHNTVSWYQQALGQGPQFIFQYYREEENGRGNFPPRFSGLQFPNYSSELNVNALELDDSALYLCASSLDGTRSIANTGELFFGEGSRLTVL.